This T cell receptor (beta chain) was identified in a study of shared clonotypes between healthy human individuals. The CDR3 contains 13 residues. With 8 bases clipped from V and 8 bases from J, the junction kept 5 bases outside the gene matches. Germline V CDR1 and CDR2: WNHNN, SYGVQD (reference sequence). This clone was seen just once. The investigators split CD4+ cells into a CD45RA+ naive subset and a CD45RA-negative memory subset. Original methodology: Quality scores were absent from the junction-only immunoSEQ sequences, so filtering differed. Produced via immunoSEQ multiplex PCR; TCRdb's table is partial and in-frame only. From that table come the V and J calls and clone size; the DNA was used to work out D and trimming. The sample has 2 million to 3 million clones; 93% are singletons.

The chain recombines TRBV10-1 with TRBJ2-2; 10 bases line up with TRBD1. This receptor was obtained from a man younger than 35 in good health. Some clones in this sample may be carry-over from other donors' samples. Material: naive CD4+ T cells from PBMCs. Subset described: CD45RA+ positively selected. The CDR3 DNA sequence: TGCGCCAGCGGGGACAGGGGAAAGGGGGAGCTGTTTTTT. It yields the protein CASGDRGKGELFF.